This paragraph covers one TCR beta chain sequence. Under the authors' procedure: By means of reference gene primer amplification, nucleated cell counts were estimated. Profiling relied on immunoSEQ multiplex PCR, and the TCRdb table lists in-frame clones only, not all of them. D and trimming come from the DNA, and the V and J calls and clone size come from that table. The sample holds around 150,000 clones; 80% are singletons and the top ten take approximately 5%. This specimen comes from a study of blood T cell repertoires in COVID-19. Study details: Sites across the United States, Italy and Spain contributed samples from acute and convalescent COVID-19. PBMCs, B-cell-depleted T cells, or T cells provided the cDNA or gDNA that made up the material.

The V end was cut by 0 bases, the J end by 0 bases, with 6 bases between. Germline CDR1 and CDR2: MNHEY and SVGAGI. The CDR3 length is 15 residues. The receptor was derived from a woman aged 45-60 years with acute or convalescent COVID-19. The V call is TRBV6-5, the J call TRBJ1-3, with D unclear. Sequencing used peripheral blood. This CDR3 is CASSYSRLSGNTIYF. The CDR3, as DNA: TGTGCCAGCAGTTACTCGAGGCTCTCTGGAAACACCATATATTTT.